This T cell receptor (beta chain) was identified in a study of blood T cell repertoires in COVID-19. Looking at the study overall: Some COVID-19 samples were acute and others convalescent; all came from the United States, Italy and Spain.

This table comes from immunoSEQ multiplex PCR, and its TCRdb copy is limited to in-frame clones, with some not included. In the table there are under 300,000 clones, about 93% of which are singletons. The CDR3 loop spans 16 amino acids. CDR1 is SGHNT, CDR2 YYREEE, per germline (reference sequence). J lost 7 bases, V lost 1 base, and 12 bases had no gene match. The J gene is TRBJ2-7, the V gene TRBV5-4; 9 positions agree with TRBD2. The receptor's source is a woman aged 18-29 years who had recovered from COVID-19. Sequencing was done on a sample of PBMCs or T cells enriched from blood (not recorded which). This CDR3 is CASSLSGSGGWEEQYF. CDR3 coding DNA: TGTGCCAGCAGCTTGAGTGGGAGCGGGGGGTGGGAGGAGCAGTACTTC.